Shown below are 27 T cell receptor beta chains from a single sample sequenced in a study of T cell repertoires in cytomegalovirus infection. Antigens for these TCRs are unknown. One entry per CDR3 protein results from TCRdb running MiXCR on the reads. The table records about 830,000 distinct CDR3 sequences, less than 35% of them present only once. The sample was cultured CD8+ T cells from PBMCs, taken from culture after CMV antigen stimulation. The receptors originated from a human donor in good health (CMV status not recorded). Some clones in this sample may be carry-over from other donors' samples.

The rearrangement joins TRBV7-6 to TRBJ2-1, with no clear D. V lost 2 bases to trimming and J lost 6 bases, with 8 bases between them. The length of the CDR3 is 13 residues. Germline CDR1 SGHVS, CDR2 FNYEAQ. The CDR3 DNA sequence: TGTGCCAGCAGCTTAAGCCAGCTCAATGAGCAGTTCTTC. Protein product: CASSLSQLNEQFF.

With respect to this clonotype: A read error may explain this, as a much larger clone is one base away. This chain's CDR3 is CVSSQEVGAANYGYTF. The CDR3 DNA follows: TGCGTCAGCAGCCAAGAAGTGGGGGCAGCTAACTATGGCTACACCTTC. The gene calls are TRBV4-1 and TRBJ1-2; tentative D call: TRBD1 (6 bases). The germline V gene has CDR1 MGHRA and CDR2 YSYEKL. The CDR3 has 16 residues.

A few counts support this clonotype. V and J are TRBV5-4 and TRBJ2-1; 9 nucleotides align to TRBD1. Germline assignment: CDR1 SGHNT and CDR2 YYREEE (reference sequence). The CDR3 covers 16 residues. With 0 bases clipped from V and 8 bases from J, the junction kept 9 bases outside the gene matches. The CDR3 region is CASSLAGTGSNHEQFF. In DNA, the CDR3 is TGTGCCAGCAGCTTGGCCGGGACAGGGTCCAATCATGAGCAGTTCTTC.

This rearrangement joins TRBV7-8 to TRBJ2-5; D is perhaps TRBD1 (5 bases). Trimming stripped 1 base from V and 2 bases from J, with 11 bases between. The CDR3 extends over 15 amino acids. Germline V lookup: CDR1 SGHVS, CDR2 FQNEAQ. The CDR3 nucleotides read TGTGCCAGCAGCTTAGAGCCAGGGCGTCAAGAGACCCAGTACTTC. The encoded protein is CASSLEPGRQETQYF.

The chain joins TRBV19 to TRBJ1-1; D is unclear. This CDR3 has 13 amino acids. Germline V gives CDR1 LNHDA, CDR2 SQIVND (reference sequence). With 1 base removed from V and 7 bases from J, the gap between germline ends came to 10 bases. As DNA, the CDR3 is TGTGCCAGTAGTATAGCGGCAACTAGTGAAGCTTTCTTT. The encoded protein is CASSIAATSEAFF.

The V gene is TRBV19, the J gene TRBJ1-5; tentative D call: TRBD1 (5 bases). The germline V and J ends were trimmed by 8 bases and 6 bases, with 17 bases remaining between them. The CDR3 contains 14 residues. Per germline, CDR1 LNHDA and CDR2 SQIVND (reference sequence). This chain's CDR3 is CASDGRGVGQPQHF. CDR3 DNA sequence: TGTGCCAGTGACGGGAGGGGAGTGGGTCAGCCCCAGCATTTT. Looking up the rest from reference TRBV19 and TRBJ1-5 gives the full variable domain: DGGITQSPKYLFRKEGQNVTLSCEQNLNHDAMYWYRQDPGQGLRLIYYSQIVNDFQKGDIAEGYSVSREKKESFPLTVTSAQKNPTAFYLCASDGRGVGQPQHFGDGTRLSIL.

A few counts support this clonotype. This chain uses TRBV12-3 or TRBV12-4 with TRBJ1-1; TRBD1 might be the D (5 bases). V lost 6 bases, J lost 7 bases, and 12 bases lay in between. The CDR3 sequence is 12 residues long. The CDR3 is CASSQRGFEAFF. In DNA form, the CDR3 reads TGTGCCAGCAGCCAGCGGGGGTTTGAAGCTTTCTTT.

The sample holds many counts of this clonotype. The chain combines TRBV7-2 with TRBJ2-3; 10 positions match TRBD2. The germline gives CDR1 SGHTA, CDR2 FQGNSA. The V segment lost 3 bases and the J segment 3 bases; nucleotides outside the gene matches: 6. The CDR3 covers 16 residues. CDR3 sequence: CASSLPLAGVTDTQYF. The CDR3 DNA reads as TGTGCCAGCAGCTTGCCCCTAGCGGGGGTAACAGATACGCAGTATTTT.

The sample holds a few counts of this clonotype. This chain connects TRBV12-3 or TRBV12-4 to TRBJ1-2; possibly TRBD1 for D (5 bases). V was pared by 5 bases and J by 4 bases, with 11 bases between. The CDR3 runs 13 residues. CDR3 residues: CASSTTVSYGYTF. The CDR3 DNA reads TGTGCCAGCAGTACGACAGTTTCCTATGGCTACACCTTC.

The chain carries TRBV7-6 and TRBJ2-3; maybe TRBD1 (6 bases). Germline V gene lookup returns CDR1 SGHVS and CDR2 FNYEAQ. V lost 5 bases and J lost 0, with 12 bases in between. The CDR3 has 15 residues. The CDR3 protein is CASSGQGISTDTQYF. CDR3 nucleotides: TGTGCCAGCAGCGGCCAGGGGATTAGCACAGATACGCAGTATTTT.

The J gene is TRBJ2-3, the V gene TRBV10-3; D not resolved. The CDR3 runs to 11 residues. Germline V lookup: CDR1 ENHRY, CDR2 SYGVKD. The V end lost 6 bases, the J end lost 4 bases, and 5 bases lay between the germline ends. CDR3 bases: TGTGCCATCAGCGGCCCAGATACGCAGTATTTT. As protein: CAISGPDTQYF.

Concerning this clonotype itself: Possible read error: a much larger clone is one base away. The chain employs TRBV7-2 and TRBJ2-5; D unresolved. Germline CDR1 reads SGHTA; CDR2 reads FQGNSA. The CDR3 consists of 11 residues. For the CDR3, the DNA is TGTGCCAGCAGCTGGAGAGAGACCCGGTACTTC. This codes for CASSWRETRYF. The complete variable domain, with remaining parts taken from reference TRBV7-2 and TRBJ2-5, reads GAGVSQSPSNKVTEKGKDVELRCDPISGHTALYWYRQSLGQGLEFLIYFQGNSAPDKSGLPSDRFSAERTGGSVSTLTIQRTQQEDSAVYLCASSWRETRYFGPGTRLLVL.

This clonotype was counted only a few times. This rearrangement joins TRBV12-3 or TRBV12-4 to TRBJ1-4; TRBD1 might be the D (5 bases). With 7 bases removed from V and 4 bases from J, the gap between germline ends came to 28 bases. The CDR3 sequence is 19 residues long. CDR3 DNA: TGTGCCAGCACCGAGGGGTGGGAACCCTATATCAGGGATAATGAAAAACTGTTTTTT. Its translation is CASTEGWEPYIRDNEKLFF.

The table lists this clonotype with a count of one. The rearrangement joins TRBV7-8 to TRBJ2-1, with D possibly TRBD1 on 6 matching bases. V lost 10 bases, J lost 2 bases, and 12 bases lay in between. The germline CDR1 and CDR2 sequences are SGHVS and FQNEAQ. The CDR3 extends over 13 amino acids. CDR3 nucleotides: TGTGCCATAGGGACACCTACCTACAATGAGCAGTTCTTC. It codes for CAIGTPTYNEQFF.

In its sample, this clonotype was seen a few times. This chain connects TRBV11-1 to TRBJ1-4; unclear D gene. CDR1 SGHAT and CDR2 FQDESV come from the germline V gene (reference sequence). This CDR3 spans 16 amino acids. Trimming pared 2 bases from V and 6 bases from J, leaving 16 bases between. The CDR3: CASSLHSEAVDEKLFF. The CDR3 DNA reads TGTGCCAGCAGCTTACACTCGGAGGCGGTGGATGAAAAACTGTTTTTT. Based on the CDR3 plus reference TRBV11-1 and TRBJ1-4, the full variable domain is EAEVAQSPRYKITEKSQAVAFWCDPISGHATLYWYRQILGQGPELLVQFQDESVVDDSQLPKDRFSAERLKGVDSTLKIQPAELGDSAMYLCASSLHSEAVDEKLFFGSGTQLSVL.

This clonotype was counted at least ten times. The chain carries TRBV10-3 and TRBJ1-1, with D perhaps matching TRBD1 (6 bases). The V and J ends lost 6 bases and 1 base respectively, with 9 bases between them. CDR1 and CDR2 (germline): ENHRY, SYGVKD. The CDR3 is 13 residues long. The CDR3 nucleotides read TGTGCCATCAGGTTACAGGGGAACACTGAAGCTTTCTTT. Protein sequence: CAIRLQGNTEAFF.

This clonotype was observed a handful of times. The chain links TRBV3-1 to TRBJ2-3, with 8 bases matching TRBD1. This CDR3 contains 19 residues. Germline V lookup: CDR1 LGHDT, CDR2 YNNKEL (reference sequence). The J segment lost 2 bases and the V segment lost 0 bases, leaving 13 bases of the junction unmatched. The CDR3 sequence is CASSQEIRTGYRNTDTQYF. The CDR3 DNA reads as TGTGCCAGCAGCCAAGAGATACGGACAGGGTATCGAAACACAGATACGCAGTATTTT.

The J gene is TRBJ2-1, the V gene TRBV6-5, with D perhaps being TRBD1 or TRBD2 (5 bases each). The V and J ends lost 2 bases and 5 bases respectively, with 16 bases between them. This CDR3 comprises 16 residues. Looked up from germline, CDR1 is MNHEY and CDR2 is SVGAGI. The CDR3 reads CASSYGTGRVDNEQFF. CDR3 in DNA: TGTGCCAGCAGTTACGGGACGGGACGGGTAGACAATGAGCAGTTCTTC.

Of note for this clonotype: A single base separates this from a much larger clone, so it may be a read error. This rearrangement joins TRBV7-2 to TRBJ2-1; 9 nucleotides align to TRBD2. The germline V gene encodes CDR1 SGHTA and CDR2 FQGNSA. The CDR3 has 16 amino acids. V lost 6 bases and J lost 0; bases outside the gene matches: 6. The CDR3 DNA reads TGTGCCAGCAGGCTTTCGGGACTAGCCTCCTACAATGAGCAGTTCTTC. Protein product: CASRLSGLASYNEQFF. The full variable domain, in which reference TRBV7-2 and TRBJ2-1 provide the parts outside the CDR3, is GAGVSQSPSNKVTEKGKDVELRCDPISGHTALYWYRQSLGQGLEFLIYFQGNSAPDKSGLPSDRFSAERTGGSVSTLTIQRTQQEDSAVYLCASRLSGLASYNEQFFGPGTRLTVL.

This clonotype occurred a few times. The gene calls are TRBV6-5 and TRBJ1-5; a weak D match, TRBD1 (5 bases). There are 15 residues in the CDR3. Per germline, CDR1 MNHEY and CDR2 SVGAGI. V lost 5 bases and J lost 0, with 11 bases in between. DNA of the CDR3: TGTGCCAGCAGTATCCGACAGACTAGCAATCAGCCCCAGCATTTT. Translating gives CASSIRQTSNQPQHF.

V and J are TRBV27 and TRBJ2-7; D is unclear. The V end was cut by 5 bases, the J end by 4 bases, with 21 bases between. CDR1 is MNHEY, CDR2 SMNVEV, per germline (reference sequence). The CDR3 contains 16 residues. CDR3 loop: CASSPEGYTEPYEQYF. The CDR3 DNA reads as TGTGCCAGCAGTCCGGAAGGGTACACGGAGCCTTACGAGCAGTACTTC.

This clonotype was recorded at least ten times. The chain employs TRBV7-8 and TRBJ2-5, with a possible D match to TRBD2 (6 bases). CDR3 length: 17 amino acids. Per the germline V gene, CDR1 is SGHVS and CDR2 is FQNEAQ. V was cut by 1 base and J by 1 base, with 16 bases left in between. CDR3 sequence (DNA): TGTGCCAGCAGCTTAGGGTCGTCGGGACTTATCCAAGAGACCCAGTACTTC. Translation gives CASSLGSSGLIQETQYF.

This clonotype appeared many times. V gene TRBV7-8 combines with J gene TRBJ1-2, with a tentative D call TRBD1 (6 bases). Germline CDR1 SGHVS, CDR2 FQNEAQ. The V end was cut by 6 bases, the J end by 7 bases, with 12 bases between. This CDR3 contains 12 residues. In DNA, the CDR3 is TGTGCCAGCAGGGGGACACCTCTTGGCTACACCTTC. Residues: CASRGTPLGYTF.

This chain joins TRBV5-6 and TRBJ1-2; D ambiguous. V lost 1 base and J lost 5, with 18 bases in between. The CDR3 consists of 16 residues. Germline assignment: CDR1 SGHDT and CDR2 YYEEEE. The CDR3 DNA reads TGTGCCAGCAGCTTGATGGGCCTGTCCCTCTCTTATGGCTACACCTTC. Translated, it gives CASSLMGLSLSYGYTF.

The sample holds a few counts of this clonotype. V usage is TRBV15 and J usage is TRBJ1-5; D is ambiguous. In germline, CDR1 is LNHNV, CDR2 YYDKDF (reference sequence). V lost 0 bases to trimming and J lost 4 bases, with 4 bases between them. CDR3 size: 13 residues. As DNA, the CDR3 is TGTGCCACCAGCAGAGAGGCGAATCAGCCCCAGCATTTT. Its translation is CATSREANQPQHF.

This clonotype was picked up many times. The rearrangement joins TRBV6-2 or TRBV6-3 to TRBJ2-1; weak D call: TRBD2 (6 bases). The CDR3 loop spans 13 amino acids. Germline CDR1 is MNHEY and CDR2 is SVGEGT. V gave up 4 bases and J gave up 3 bases, with 7 bases separating them. The CDR3 region is CASSWGDYNEQFF. The CDR3 region has the DNA TGTGCCAGCAGTTGGGGGGACTACAATGAGCAGTTCTTC.

This clonotype has a count of ten or more. The chain recombines TRBV7-6 with TRBJ1-3, with D unresolved. CDR3 size: 13 residues. The V gene's germline CDR1 is SGHVS and CDR2 FNYEAQ. The V end was cut by 5 bases, the J end by 0 bases, with 5 bases between. Here the CDR3 reads CASSPPSGNTIYF. The CDR3 bases are TGTGCCAGCAGCCCTCCCTCTGGAAACACCATATATTTT.